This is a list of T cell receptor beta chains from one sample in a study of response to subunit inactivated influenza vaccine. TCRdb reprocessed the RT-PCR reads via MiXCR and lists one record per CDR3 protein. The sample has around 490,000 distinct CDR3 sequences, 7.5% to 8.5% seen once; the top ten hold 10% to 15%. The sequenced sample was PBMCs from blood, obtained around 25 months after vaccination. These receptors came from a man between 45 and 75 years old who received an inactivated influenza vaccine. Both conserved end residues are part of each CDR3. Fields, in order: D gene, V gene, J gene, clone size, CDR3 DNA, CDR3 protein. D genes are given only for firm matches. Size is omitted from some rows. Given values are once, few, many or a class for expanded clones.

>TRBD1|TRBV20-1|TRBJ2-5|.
TGCAGTGCTCAGACAGGGGGCCGGGGCGAGACCCAGTACTTC
CSAQTGGRGETQYF
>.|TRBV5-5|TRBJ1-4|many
TGTGCCAGCAGCTTCGCGGCTAATGAAAAACTGTTTTTT
CASSFAANEKLFF
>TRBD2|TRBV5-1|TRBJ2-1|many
TGCGCCAGCACGCCTGGAGCGGGAGGCTATGAGCAGTTCTTC
CASTPGAGGYEQFF
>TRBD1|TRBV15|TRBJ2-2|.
TGTGCCACCAGACCGGACAGGGGCGAAACCGGGGAGCTGTTTTTT
CATRPDRGETGELFF
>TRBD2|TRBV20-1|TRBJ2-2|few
TGCAGTGCTAGAGATAAGGGTAGCGGGAGGACATACACCGGGGAGCTGTTTTTT
CSARDKGSGRTYTGELFF
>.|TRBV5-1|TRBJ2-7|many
TGCGCCAGCAGCTTCGGTGTTTCCTACGAGCAGTACTTC
CASSFGVSYEQYF
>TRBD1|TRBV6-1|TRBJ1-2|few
TGTGCCAGCAGTCCGGGACAGAAAGCTAACTATGGCTACACCTTC
CASSPGQKANYGYTF
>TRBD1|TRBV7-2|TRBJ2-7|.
TGTGCCAGCAGCTTAGCTGAAGGGGGACAGGGGATTTCCTACGAGCAGTACTTC
CASSLAEGGQGISYEQYF
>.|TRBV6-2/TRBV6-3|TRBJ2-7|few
TGTGCCAGCAGTTACGGGGACATAAGCGAGCAGTACTTC
CASSYGDISEQYF
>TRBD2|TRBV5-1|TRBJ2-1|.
TGCGCCAGCAGCGGGGGACTAATACGCAATGAGCAGTTCTTC
CASSGGLIRNEQFF
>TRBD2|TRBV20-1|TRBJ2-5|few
TGCAGTGCTTCCTCCTTAGCGGGGGGGCAAGAGACCCAGTACTTC
CSASSLAGGQETQYF
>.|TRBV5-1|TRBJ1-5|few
TGCGCCAACACGACAGACTATGGACGGTGCAATCAGCCCCAGCATTTT
CANTTDYGRCNQPQHF
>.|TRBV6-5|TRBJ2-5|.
TGTGCCAGCAGTTACACCACAGGGTTGGAGACCCAGTACTTC
CASSYTTGLETQYF
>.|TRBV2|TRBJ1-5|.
TGTGCCAGCAGTGTGGGGAGGGGGAGCTATAGCAATCAGCCCCAGCATTTT
CASSVGRGSYSNQPQHF
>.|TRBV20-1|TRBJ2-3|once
TGCAGTGCTTGGGCCCCCAACGGAGATACGCAGTATTTT
CSAWAPNGDTQYF
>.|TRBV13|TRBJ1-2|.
TGTGCCAGCAGCTTTAACAGGCCGGGAGGCTACACCTTC
CASSFNRPGGYTF
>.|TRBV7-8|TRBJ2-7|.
TGTGCCAGCAGTACACGGGGGGCGCGATCCTACGAGCAGTACTTC
CASSTRGARSYEQYF
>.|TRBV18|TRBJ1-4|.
TGTGCCAGCTCACCAGCGGGGACCGCGCGTGGAGGTGAAAAACTGTTTTTT
CASSPAGTARGGEKLFF
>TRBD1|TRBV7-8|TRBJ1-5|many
TGTGCCAGCAGACGACAGGGGGCGAATCAGCCCCAGCATTTT
CASRRQGANQPQHF
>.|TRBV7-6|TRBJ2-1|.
TGTGCCAGCAGCCCCTTGGAGGGAGCCGATAATGAGCAGTTCTTC
CASSPLEGADNEQFF
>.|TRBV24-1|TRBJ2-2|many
TGTGCCACCAGTGATTTATTATGGCGGGGTCACGGGGAGCTGTTTTTT
CATSDLLWRGHGELFF
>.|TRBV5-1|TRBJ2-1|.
TGCGCCAGCAGTCCACGTGGTCCCTTGGATGAGCAGTTCTTC
CASSPRGPLDEQFF
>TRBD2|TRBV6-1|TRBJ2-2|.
TGTGCCAGCGTAAGGGGACTAGCGGGATCCACCGGGGAGCTGTTTTTT
CASVRGLAGSTGELFF
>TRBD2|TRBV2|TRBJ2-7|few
TGTGCCACCGTGGGGAGGGTTGGCGAGCAGTACTTC
CATVGRVGEQYF
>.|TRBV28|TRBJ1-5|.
TGTGCCAGCAGTTTTGTGGGGGCCGGTCAGCCCCAGCATTTT
CASSFVGAGQPQHF
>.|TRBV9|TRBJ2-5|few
TGTGCCAGCAGCGTAGGAGGGAATACCCGAGAGACCCAGTACTTC
CASSVGGNTRETQYF
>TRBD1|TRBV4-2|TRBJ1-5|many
TGTGCCAGCAGCCAAGATGTGCAGGGGGCGGGTCAGCCCCAGCATTTT
CASSQDVQGAGQPQHF
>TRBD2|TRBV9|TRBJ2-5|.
TGTGCCAGCAGCACCAACAGGGGACTAGCCCAAGAGACCCAGTACTTC
CASSTNRGLAQETQYF
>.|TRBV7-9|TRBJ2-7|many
TGTGCCAGCAGCAACTTGGGCTTTAGACAAGGGGCCTACGAGCAGTACTTC
CASSNLGFRQGAYEQYF
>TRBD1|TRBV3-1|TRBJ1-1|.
TGTGCCAGCAGCCAATCTAGACAGGGGGGCGCTGAAGCTTTCTTT
CASSQSRQGGAEAFF
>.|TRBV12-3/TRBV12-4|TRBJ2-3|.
TGTGCCAGCAGTCGGGACCCTTTGGATACGCAGTATTTT
CASSRDPLDTQYF
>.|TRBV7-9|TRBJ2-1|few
TGTGCCAGCAGCGAAGCTAGCTATGAGCAGTTCTTC
CASSEASYEQFF
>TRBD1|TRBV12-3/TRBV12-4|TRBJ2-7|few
TGTGCCAGCAGAAATCTTGGGACAGACGTCTCCTACGAGCAGTACTTC
CASRNLGTDVSYEQYF
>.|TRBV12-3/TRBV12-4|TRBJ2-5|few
TGTGCCAGCGGAATAGGGACTTTACAAGAGACCCAGTACTTC
CASGIGTLQETQYF
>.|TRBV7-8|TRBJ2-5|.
TGTGCCAGCAGCCCCTTTCCGCAGGGGTACCAAGAGACCCAGTACTTC
CASSPFPQGYQETQYF
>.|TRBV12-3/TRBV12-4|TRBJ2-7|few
TGTGCCAGCAGTTCGGGACTTCACAACTACGAGCAGTACTTC
CASSSGLHNYEQYF
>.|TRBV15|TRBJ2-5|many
TGTGCCACCAGCAGAGGGTCAGGGACGCAAGAGACCCAGTACTTC
CATSRGSGTQETQYF
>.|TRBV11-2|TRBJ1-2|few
TGTGCCAGCAGCTCCAGGAGGGGGGATGGCTACACCTTC
CASSSRRGDGYTF
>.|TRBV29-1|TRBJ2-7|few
TGCAGCGCCACGCTCTGGGCAGGGAGCTCCTACGAGCAGTACTTC
CSATLWAGSSYEQYF
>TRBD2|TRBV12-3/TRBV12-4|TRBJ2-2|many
TGTGCCAGCAGTTTGGGACTAGCCACCGGGGAGCTGTTTTTT
CASSLGLATGELFF
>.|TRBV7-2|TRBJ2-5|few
TGTGCCAGCAGCACGGCAGACTGGGCGGAGAAGACCCAGTACTTC
CASSTADWAEKTQYF
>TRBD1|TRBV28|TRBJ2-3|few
TGTGCCAGCAGTTTTGTTCAGGGGGCAGGTACGCAGTATTTT
CASSFVQGAGTQYF